Listed here are 2 T cell receptor beta chains from one sample, sequenced in a study of T cell repertoires in cytomegalovirus infection. TCRdb reprocessed the reads with MiXCR, giving one entry per CDR3 protein. The repertoire holds fewer than 900,000 distinct CDR3 sequences, with around 29% as singletons. Their specific antigens are unknown. The sequencing here drew on cultured CD8+ T cells from PBMCs, taken from culture after CMV antigen stimulation. The source of these receptors is a human donor in good health (CMV status not recorded). Some clones in this sample may be carry-over from other donors' samples.

CDR3 residues: CASSYVDTFNSPLHF. DNA of the CDR3: TGTGCCAGCAGTTATGTCGACACCTTCAATTCACCCCTCCACTTT. V usage is TRBV6-2 or TRBV6-3 and J usage is TRBJ1-6; D remains unclear. CDR1 and CDR2 from the germline V gene are MNHEY and SVGEGT. This CDR3 region has 15 residues. V was trimmed by 3 bases and J by 7 bases, leaving 13 bases between them.

The chain recombines TRBV28 with TRBJ1-5; D ambiguous. Germline CDR1 reads MDHEN; CDR2 reads SYDVKM. V gave up 5 bases and J gave up 0 bases, with 11 bases separating them. This CDR3 has 15 residues. CDR3 nucleotide sequence: TGTGCCAGCAGTCCGAGTACAGTTAGCAATCAGCCCCAGCATTTT. It specifies CASSPSTVSNQPQHF.